The clone carrying this TCR beta chain was recorded many times. Antigen: not known. Genomic DNA acted as the template from which TCR beta VDJ combination and CDR3 sequence profiling were carried out. MiXCR was run by TCRdb on the reads, yielding one entry per CDR3 protein. The sample has roughly 500,000 distinct CDR3 sequences; approximately 32% are singletons. Before being chosen for sequencing, patients had shown CD8+CD57+ cell expansion by flow cytometry. The enrolled patients all had severe acquired aplastic anemia. Patients were treatment-naive when blood was sampled. The sample originates from a study of CD8+CD57+ T cells in acquired aplastic anemia. Study-level results: Overlapping CD8+ CDR3 repertoires of patients and controls contained around 30 shared sequences.

The sequenced sample was sorted CD4+, CD8+, or CD8+CD57+ T cells (not recorded which) from PBMCs. The receptor was derived from a human donor with aplastic anemia.

The DNA for the CDR3 is TGCGCCAGCAAGGGGTCAGGGTCGTTCACTGAAGCTTTCTTT. Its protein is CASKGSGSFTEAFF. J is TRBJ1-1 and V is TRBV5-1; tentative D call: TRBD1 (5 bases). The CDR3 is 14 amino acids. The germline V and J ends were trimmed by 6 bases and 4 bases, with 16 bases remaining between them. Germline assignment: CDR1 SGHRS and CDR2 YFSETQ.